Listed below are T cell receptor beta chains from one sample, sequenced in a study of a mutant IDH1 vaccine in newly diagnosed glioma. Antigens for these TCRs are unknown. Assay used: immunoSEQ multiplex PCR; TCRdb lists only in-frame clones, some missing. The sample holds 60,000 to 65,000 clones, roughly four fifths seen once. Material: PBMCs, obtained from a glioma patient whose treatment included an IDH1 peptide vaccine. The receptors originated from a man aged 25-45 years with glioma. Both conserved end residues are part of each CDR3. D genes are given only for firm matches. Only some rows state a clone size, as once, few, many or a class for expanded clones.

V	D	J	size	DNA	CDR3
TRBV19	NA	TRBJ1-5	NA	TGTGCCAGTAGTATAGTGAAGACACTGAATCAGCCCCAGCATTTT	CASSIVKTLNQPQHF
TRBV7-9	TRBD2	TRBJ2-2	NA	TGTGCCAGCAGCCCCCGGCGGGGGACGAACACCGGGGAGCTGTTTTTT	CASSPRRGTNTGELFF
TRBV7-9	TRBD1	TRBJ1-2	NA	TGTGCCAGCAGCCCAATGACAGGGTTGGACTATGGCTACACCTTC	CASSPMTGLDYGYTF
TRBV21-1	NA	TRBJ1-2	NA	TGTGCCAGCAGCTCCACGACAGGGCCCCGCTATGGCTACACCTTC	CASSSTTGPRYGYTF
TRBV6-5	TRBD2	TRBJ2-7	NA	TGTGCCAGCAGTCCCGGGGGGACGGGCTACGAGCAGTACTTC	CASSPGGTGYEQYF
TRBV2	TRBD1	TRBJ1-2	NA	TGTGCCAGCACGAAGGGACAGGTGAACTATGGCTACACCTTC	CASTKGQVNYGYTF
TRBV10-3	TRBD1	TRBJ2-7	NA	TGTGCCATCAGTGAGACAGGGGGCTTCGGCGAGCAGTACTTC	CAISETGGFGEQYF
TRBV7-9	NA	TRBJ2-7	NA	TGTGCCAGCAGCGGCGAGGCCCTCAGCTCCTACGAGCAGTACTTC	CASSGEALSSYEQYF
TRBV5-1	TRBD1	TRBJ2-2	NA	TGCGCCAGCAGCCGGACAGGGGCAAACACCGGGGAGCTGTTTTTT	CASSRTGANTGELFF
TRBV6-5	TRBD2	TRBJ2-7	NA	TGTGCCAGCAGCCCCCTCGGGGGGGCCTCCTACGAGCAGTACTTC	CASSPLGGASYEQYF
TRBV6-1	TRBD2	TRBJ2-3	few	TGTGCCAGCAGTGAACTAGCGGGGGGGCCAGATACGCAGTATTTT	CASSELAGGPDTQYF
TRBV11-2	TRBD2	TRBJ2-2	NA	TGTGCCAGCAGCGTAACGCTAGCGGGGGACACCGGGGAGCTGTTTTTT	CASSVTLAGDTGELFF
TRBV9	NA	TRBJ2-1	NA	TGTGCCAGCAGCGCGCCGGGGAAGAGCTACAATGAGCAGTTCTTC	CASSAPGKSYNEQFF
TRBV7-9	NA	TRBJ1-5	NA	TGTGCCAGCAGCTCGTCGGGGGCGAGTAATCAGCCCCAGCATTTT	CASSSSGASNQPQHF
TRBV11-2	TRBD1	TRBJ2-3	NA	TGTGCCACAAACAGGGGGCCCGGCACAGATACGCAGTATTTT	CATNRGPGTDTQYF
TRBV2	TRBD1	TRBJ2-1	NA	TGTGCCAGCAGTGAAGCGAGGACAGGGCTTTATCAGCAGTTCTTC	CASSEARTGLYQQFF
TRBV14	NA	TRBJ2-7	NA	TGTGCCAGCAGCCTTAGGGTCGACTACGAGCAGTACTTC	CASSLRVDYEQYF
TRBV10-3	NA	TRBJ1-1	NA	TGTGCCATCAGTGCACGGACCGATTTGACTGAAGCTTTCTTT	CAISARTDLTEAFF
TRBV30	TRBD1	TRBJ1-1	few	TGTGCCTGGACGACAGGGTCGAACACTGAAGCTTTCTTT	CAWTTGSNTEAFF
TRBV9	TRBD1	TRBJ1-6	NA	TGTGCCAGCAGCACCCCCGGGACAGGGAACTATTCACCCCTCCACTTT	CASSTPGTGNYSPLHF
TRBV5-1	TRBD2	TRBJ2-7	NA	TGCGCCAGCAGCCTAGGACTAGCGGGGGGATCCTACGAGCAGTACTTC	CASSLGLAGGSYEQYF
TRBV18	NA	TRBJ1-2	NA	TGTGCCAGCTCACGACTTGGGGAAATGGGAACAGCTAACTATGGCTACACCTTC	CASSRLGEMGTANYGYTF